Listed below are T cell receptor beta chains from one sample, sequenced in a study of human T cells and chemical hapten exposure. TCRdb reanalysed the RACE reads using MiXCR and keeps one entry per CDR3 protein. In the table there are about 120,000 distinct CDR3 sequences, less than 15% of which are singletons. The source material was whole blood, sampled in connection with sensitization to the hapten diphenylcyclopropenone (DPC). The receptors were gathered from a woman aged 18 to 35 with alopecia areata. Some clones in this sample may be carry-over from other donors' samples. The CDR3 runs from the conserved cysteine through the conserved F or W. Some rows have no size entry. The others give once, few or many, or a class for an expanded clone.

V gene: TRBV30; clone size: few; J gene: TRBJ1-6; CDR3 protein: CAWTAGGYSPLHF
V gene: TRBV7-2; clone size: few; J gene: TRBJ1-1; CDR3 protein: CASSLGVGPGSANEAFF
V gene: TRBV3-1; clone size: many; J gene: TRBJ2-1; CDR3 protein: CASSHTRRIDEQFF
V gene: TRBV6-5; clone size: many; J gene: TRBJ2-3; CDR3 protein: CASSYLQGGTDTQYF
V gene: TRBV20-1; clone size: few; J gene: TRBJ1-6; CDR3 protein: CSARTDRSSYNSPLHF
V gene: TRBV5-1; clone size: NA; J gene: TRBJ2-6; CDR3 protein: CASSLQISGANVLTF
V gene: TRBV7-9; clone size: NA; J gene: TRBJ2-1; CDR3 protein: CASSLVLAGAGYEQFF
V gene: TRBV20-1; clone size: NA; J gene: TRBJ2-1; CDR3 protein: CSATPITRSGVYNEQFF
V gene: TRBV7-2; clone size: NA; J gene: TRBJ2-3; CDR3 protein: CASSHAGRGGTDTQYF
V gene: TRBV4-1; clone size: many; J gene: TRBJ1-1; CDR3 protein: CASSRDPNRNTEAFF
V gene: TRBV6-1; clone size: many; J gene: TRBJ1-1; CDR3 protein: CASSEASRGPEAFF
V gene: TRBV2; clone size: NA; J gene: TRBJ1-1; CDR3 protein: CASRDSNGEAFF
V gene: TRBV5-4; clone size: NA; J gene: TRBJ1-1; CDR3 protein: CASSLTMGYTEAFF
V gene: TRBV6-2/TRBV6-3; clone size: NA; J gene: TRBJ2-1; CDR3 protein: CASSYGDSLLNEQFF
V gene: TRBV5-6; clone size: NA; J gene: TRBJ1-1; CDR3 protein: CASSPDKGRSTEAFF
V gene: TRBV2; clone size: NA; J gene: TRBJ2-4; CDR3 protein: CASSEAIRGLAENIQYF
V gene: TRBV6-5; clone size: NA; J gene: TRBJ2-2; CDR3 protein: CARAETSGDGELFF
V gene: TRBV3-2; clone size: NA; J gene: TRBJ2-4; CDR3 protein: CASSQESQGPAKNIQYF
V gene: TRBV7-8; clone size: NA; J gene: TRBJ1-2; CDR3 protein: CASSPGGGLSYGYTF
V gene: TRBV12-3/TRBV12-4; clone size: NA; J gene: TRBJ1-1; CDR3 protein: CATTGGRTPVEAFF
V gene: TRBV6-1; clone size: once; J gene: TRBJ2-3; CDR3 protein: CASGEALGTPLTDTQYF
V gene: TRBV6-1; clone size: NA; J gene: TRBJ2-1; CDR3 protein: CASRGLFRGNNEQFF
V gene: TRBV20-1; clone size: few; J gene: TRBJ2-1; CDR3 protein: CSARGQGASSYNEQFF
V gene: TRBV20-1; clone size: few; J gene: TRBJ1-5; CDR3 protein: CSASPTGLEQPQHF
V gene: TRBV6-2/TRBV6-3; clone size: NA; J gene: TRBJ2-2; CDR3 protein: CASSLPPGLALNTGELFF
V gene: TRBV3-1; clone size: NA; J gene: TRBJ2-1; CDR3 protein: CASSQIAGIVDEQFF
V gene: TRBV29-1; clone size: few; J gene: TRBJ2-5; CDR3 protein: CSTRGVQETQYF